This section outlines one TCR beta chain sequence together with its context. The sample carries other DNA sequences with the same CDR3. The CDR3 length is 15 residues. The V gene end was trimmed by 1 base and the J gene end by 1 base; junction bases not matched to a gene: 0. The germline V gene has CDR1 SEHNR and CDR2 FQNEAQ (reference sequence). The record originates from a study of blood T cell repertoires in COVID-19. Authors' processing steps: From reference gene primer amplification, estimates of nucleated cell counts were derived. Generated by immunoSEQ multiplex PCR, the TCRdb table keeps only in-frame clones and is missing some. V, J and clone size were drawn from that table, and D and trimming were deduced from the DNA. The repertoire consists of roughly 350,000 clones, with over 75% occurring once and the leading ten covering more than 9%.

V is TRBV7-9 and J is TRBJ2-2; 7 nucleotides agree with TRBD1. Sequencing used peripheral blood. This receptor was obtained from a young woman with COVID-19, enrolled during active disease. The chain's CDR3 is CASSLGQGNTGELFF. The CDR3 DNA sequence: TGTGCCAGCAGCTTAGGACAGGGGAACACCGGGGAGCTGTTTTTT.